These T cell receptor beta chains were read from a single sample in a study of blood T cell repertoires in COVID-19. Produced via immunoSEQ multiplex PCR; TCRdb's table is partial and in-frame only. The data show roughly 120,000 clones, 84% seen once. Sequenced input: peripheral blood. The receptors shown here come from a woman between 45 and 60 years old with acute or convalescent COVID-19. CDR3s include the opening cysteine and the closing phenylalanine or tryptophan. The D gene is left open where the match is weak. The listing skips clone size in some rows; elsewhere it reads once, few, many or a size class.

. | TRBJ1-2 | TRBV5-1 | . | CASSLIGATDGYTF | TGCGCCAGCAGCTTAATAGGGGCCACGGACGGCTACACCTTC
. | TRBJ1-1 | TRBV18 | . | CASSPYRVLNTEAFF | TGTGCCAGCTCACCGTACAGGGTACTGAACACTGAAGCTTTCTTT
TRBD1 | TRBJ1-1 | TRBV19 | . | CASSIDQGAPAEAFF | TGTGCCAGTAGTATAGATCAGGGGGCGCCGGCTGAAGCTTTCTTT
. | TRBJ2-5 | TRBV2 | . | CASSGEETQYF | TGTGCCAGCAGTGGCGAAGAGACCCAGTACTTC
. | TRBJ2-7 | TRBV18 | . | CASSPSVSGGSYEQYF | TGTGCCAGCTCACCGTCGGTAAGCGGTGGGTCCTACGAGCAGTACTTC
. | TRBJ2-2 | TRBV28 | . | CASSPLRARLSTGELFF | TGTGCCAGCAGCCCCCTCCGCGCAAGATTGAGCACCGGGGAGCTGTTTTTT
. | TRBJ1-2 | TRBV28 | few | CASSLGQNYGYTF | TGTGCCAGCAGTTTAGGGCAGAACTATGGCTACACCTTC
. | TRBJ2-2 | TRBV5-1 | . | CASSLSGTTGGWTGAGELFF | TGCGCCAGCAGCTTAAGCGGCACCACCGGTGGGTGGACGGGAGCCGGGGAGCTGTTTTTT
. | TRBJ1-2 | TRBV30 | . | CAWSRTSGAYGYTF | TGTGCCTGGAGCCGTACCTCAGGGGCTTATGGCTACACCTTC
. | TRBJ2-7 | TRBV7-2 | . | CASSLSRPSGEQYF | TGTGCCAGCAGCTTATCGCGCCCCTCGGGGGAGCAGTACTTC
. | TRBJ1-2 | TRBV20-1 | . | CSASEGHINYGYTF | TGCAGTGCTAGTGAGGGACACATTAACTATGGCTACACCTTC
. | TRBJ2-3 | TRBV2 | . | CASSEGVATDTQYF | TGTGCCAGCAGTGAAGGGGTAGCGACAGATACGCAGTATTTT
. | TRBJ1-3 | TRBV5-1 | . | CASSFQGTTRGNTIYF | TGCGCCAGCAGCTTTCAGGGGACGACGCGGGGAAACACCATATATTTT
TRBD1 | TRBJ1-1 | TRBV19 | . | CASSIRTGKGEAFF | TGTGCCAGTAGTATTCGGACAGGGAAGGGAGAAGCTTTCTTT
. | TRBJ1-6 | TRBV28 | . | CASSSTPAKNSPLHF | TGTGCCAGCAGTTCCACCCCAGCGAAAAATTCACCCCTCCACTTT
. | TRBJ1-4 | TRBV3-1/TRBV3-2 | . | CASSQPFRTRNEKLFF | TGTGCCAGCAGCCAACCTTTCCGGACAAGAAATGAAAAACTGTTTTTT
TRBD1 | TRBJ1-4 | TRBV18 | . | CASSSGQGGGEKLFF | TGTGCCAGCTCATCAGGACAGGGGGGCGGTGAAAAACTGTTTTTT
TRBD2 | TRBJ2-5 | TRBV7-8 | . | CASSSQARAGSATQYF | TGTGCCAGCAGCTCTCAAGCCCGAGCGGGGTCGGCGACCCAGTACTTC
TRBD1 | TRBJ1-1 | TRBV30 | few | CALFRGQAYTEAFF | TGTGCCTTGTTTCGGGGACAGGCTTACACTGAAGCTTTCTTT
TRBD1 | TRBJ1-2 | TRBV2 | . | CASSRTGVPNYGYTF | TGTGCCAGCAGTCGGACAGGGGTCCCCAACTATGGCTACACCTTC
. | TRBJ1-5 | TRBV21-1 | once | CASSRDKYSNQPQHF | TGTGCCAGCAGCAGGGACAAATATAGCAATCAGCCCCAGCATTTT
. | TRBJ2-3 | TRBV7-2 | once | CASSLTSRRTDTQYF | TGTGCCAGCAGCTTAACGAGCCGCCGCACAGATACGCAGTATTTT
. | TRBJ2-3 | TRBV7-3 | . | CASSLRGGQGDTQYF | TGTGCCAGCAGCTTACGGGGTGGCCAGGGGGATACGCAGTATTTT
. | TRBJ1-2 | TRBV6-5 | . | CASAPGFQTYGYTF | TGTGCCAGCGCCCCAGGATTTCAGACCTATGGCTACACCTTC
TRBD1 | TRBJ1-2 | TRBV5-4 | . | CASSRQGALYGYTF | TGTGCCAGCAGTAGGCAGGGGGCTCTCTATGGCTACACCTTC
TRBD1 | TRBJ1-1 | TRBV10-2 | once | CASSVSTGGITEAFF | TGCGCCAGCAGTGTTAGCACAGGGGGGATAACTGAAGCTTTCTTT
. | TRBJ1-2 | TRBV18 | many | CASSPTTDLNYGYTF | TGTGCCAGCTCACCAACGACAGACCTCAACTATGGCTACACCTTC
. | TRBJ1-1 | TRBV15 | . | CATSRDYQGKNTEAFF | TGTGCCACCAGCAGAGATTATCAGGGAAAGAACACTGAAGCTTTCTTT
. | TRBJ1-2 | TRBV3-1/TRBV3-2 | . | CASSPRGGAVYGYTF | TGTGCCAGCAGCCCCCGGGGGGGTGCGGTCTATGGCTACACCTTC
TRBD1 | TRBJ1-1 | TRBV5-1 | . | CASSETQGGNTEAFF | TGCGCCAGCAGCGAAACACAGGGGGGGAACACTGAAGCTTTCTTT
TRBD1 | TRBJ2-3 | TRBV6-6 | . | CASRDRGSTDTQYF | TGTGCCAGCCGGGACAGGGGATCCACAGATACGCAGTATTTT
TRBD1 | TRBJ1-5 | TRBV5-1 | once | CASSPGETGGRQPQHF | TGCGCCAGCAGCCCAGGGGAAACAGGGGGCCGGCAGCCCCAGCATTTT
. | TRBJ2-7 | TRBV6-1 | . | CASSEPSRGREQYF | TGTGCCAGCAGTGAACCAAGCAGGGGTCGAGAGCAGTACTTC
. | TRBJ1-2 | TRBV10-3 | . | CAISESGGQGKGYTF | TGTGCCATCAGTGAGTCGGGGGGGCAGGGAAAAGGCTACACCTTC
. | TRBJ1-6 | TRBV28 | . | CASRGGNSPLHF | TGTGCCAGCAGAGGGGGTAATTCACCCCTCCACTTT
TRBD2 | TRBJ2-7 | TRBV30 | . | CAWRSSGTSYEQYF | TGTGCCTGGAGATCTAGCGGGACCTCCTACGAGCAGTACTTC
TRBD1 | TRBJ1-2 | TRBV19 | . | CASSPGTGNYGYTF | TGTGCCAGTAGTCCCGGGACAGGGAACTATGGCTACACCTTC
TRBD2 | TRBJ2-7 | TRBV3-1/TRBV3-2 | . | CASSQGLAGTYEQYF | TGTGCCAGCAGCCAAGGACTAGCGGGAACCTACGAGCAGTACTTC
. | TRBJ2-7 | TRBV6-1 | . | CASSDRQIPYEQYF | TGTGCCAGCAGTGATAGACAGATCCCCTACGAGCAGTACTTC
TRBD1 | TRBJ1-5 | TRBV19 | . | CASRPSAGQGPFFRPQHF | TGTGCCAGTAGACCCTCCGCGGGACAGGGTCCCTTTTTTAGGCCCCAGCATTTT
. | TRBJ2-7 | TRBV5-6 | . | CASWKRGRDEQYF | TGTGCCAGCTGGAAAAGGGGGAGGGACGAGCAGTACTTC
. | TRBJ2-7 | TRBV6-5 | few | CASSRLQGQLYEQYF | TGTGCCAGCAGTCGACTACAGGGTCAGTTATACGAGCAGTACTTC
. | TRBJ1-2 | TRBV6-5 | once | CASSYSTTAYGYTF | TGTGCCAGCAGTTACTCGACAACAGCCTATGGCTACACCTTC
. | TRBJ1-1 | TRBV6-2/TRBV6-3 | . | CASSYQWATEAFF | TGTGCCAGCAGTTACCAGTGGGCCACTGAAGCTTTCTTT
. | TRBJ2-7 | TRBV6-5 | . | CASRTGSFYEQYF | TGTGCCAGCAGGACAGGTTCCTTTTACGAGCAGTACTTC
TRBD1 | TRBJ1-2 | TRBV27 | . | CASRSPGQGYGYTF | TGTGCCAGCAGATCCCCGGGACAGGGCTATGGCTACACCTTC
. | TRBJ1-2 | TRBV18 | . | CASSPIRTDEVIYGYTF | TGTGCCAGCTCACCAATTCGGACAGACGAAGTAATCTATGGCTACACCTTC
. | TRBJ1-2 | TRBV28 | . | CASSTREDSNYGYTF | TGTGCCAGCAGTACAAGGGAGGACTCTAACTATGGCTACACCTTC
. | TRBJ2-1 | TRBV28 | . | CASSSQDGRSYNEQFF | TGTGCCAGCAGTTCACAGGACGGGAGATCCTACAATGAGCAGTTCTTC
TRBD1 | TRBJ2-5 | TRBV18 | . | CASSGDSQETQYF | TGTGCCAGCTCAGGGGACAGCCAAGAGACCCAGTACTTC
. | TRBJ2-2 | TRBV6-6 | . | CASSYFVGELFF | TGTGCCAGCAGTTATTTCGTCGGGGAGCTGTTTTTT